These 27 T cell receptor beta chains originate from one sample sequenced in a study of T cell clonality in common variable immunodeficiency. Sequencing used immunoSEQ multiplex PCR; TCRdb keeps in-frame clones, though not all of them. The sample includes about 32,000 clones, none of them occurring once. Sequenced: peripheral blood mononuclear cells. The source of these receptors is a person aged 18 to 69 in good health.

This clone was seen at least ten times. The CDR3 extends 3 residues past the end of the read, so its final part is completed from the germline J gene. The gene calls are TRBV4-1 and TRBJ2-7; a weak D match, TRBD2 (5 bases). Trimming shortened V by 5 bases and J by 6 bases, and 11 bases separated the two germline ends. CDR1 and CDR2 from the germline V gene are MGHRA and YSYEKL. The CDR3 runs 12 residues. Incomplete CDR3 DNA: TGCGCCAGCAGCGACGGACTCTTCGAG. Protein product: CASSDGLFE. The entire CDR3 protein is CASSDGLFEQYF.

This clone has at least ten counts. Coverage ceases 3 residues before the CDR3 finishes, and the germline J gene fills in the end. The chain recombines TRBV20-1 with TRBJ2-3, with 7 bases identical to TRBD1. Germline V gene lookup returns CDR1 DFQATT and CDR2 SNEGSKA (reference sequence). The CDR3 covers 16 residues. The DNA read from the CDR3 is TGCAGTGCTAGTCCCCAGACAGGGATTCGCCAAGAGACG. Its protein product is CSASPQTGIRQET. The full CDR3 protein is CSASPQTGIRQETQYF.

This clone showed up many times. The CDR3 is cut off 3 residues early in the read; its end comes from the germline J gene. V and J are TRBV7-6 and TRBJ2-1, with D possibly TRBD1 on 6 matching bases. Looked up from germline, CDR1 is SGHVS and CDR2 is FNYEAQ. The CDR3 sequence is 15 residues long. V lost 3 bases and J lost 3, with 12 bases in between. The sequenced CDR3 bases are TGTGCCAGCAGCTTTGGGGCAGGGGACTACAATGAG. Protein sequence: CASSFGAGDYNE. Given in full, the CDR3 is CASSFGAGDYNEQFF.

This clone was counted ten times or more. The sequence runs out 3 residues before the end of the CDR3; the remainder is reconstructed from the germline J gene. V and J are TRBV7-3 and TRBJ2-3, with D uncertain. The CDR3 contains 15 residues. The ends were cut back, 4 bases at V and 1 base at J, with 12 bases in the middle. Germline-derived CDR1 and CDR2 are SGHTA and FQGTGA. The sequenced CDR3 bases are TGTGCCAGCAGCTCCCTAGGCGGAGGCACAGATACG. The encoded protein is CASSSLGGGTDT. The full-length CDR3 reads as CASSSLGGGTDTQYF.

In its sample, this clone was seen many times. The CDR3 end lies 3 residues beyond the end of the read and is filled in from the germline J gene. V and J are TRBV28 and TRBJ2-5, with 8 bases aligning to TRBD1. Germline lookup yields CDR1 MDHEN and CDR2 SYDVKM. V was pared by 3 bases and J by 3 bases, with 3 bases of the junction left unmatched. CDR3 length: 14 amino acids. The DNA read from the CDR3 is TGTGCCAGCAGTTTGGGACAGGTGAAAGAGACC. It specifies CASSLGQVKET. The complete CDR3 protein is CASSLGQVKETQYF. The entire variable domain, with the rest obtained from reference TRBV28 and TRBJ2-5, is as follows: DVKVTQSSRYLVKRTGEKVFLECVQDMDHENMFWYRQDPGLGLRLIYFSYDVKMKEKGDIPEGYSVSREKKERFSLILESASTNQTSMYLCASSLGQVKETQYFGPGTRLLVL.

This clone was detected only a few times. The read stops 3 residues short of the end of the CDR3; the missing end is completed from the germline J gene. V usage is TRBV18 and J usage is TRBJ1-2; 8 bases fit TRBD1. Germline V gene lookup returns CDR1 KGHSH and CDR2 LQKENI. The CDR3 spans 15 residues. The CDR3 spells CASSPLETGENGYTF. Partial CDR3 DNA: TGTGCCAGCTCACCTCTAGAGACAGGGGAAAACGGC.

This clone was observed many times. The read terminates 3 residues before the CDR3 end, so the remaining end is supplied by the germline J gene. The gene calls are TRBV20-1 and TRBJ2-3; 14 nucleotides align to TRBD2. V gave up 3 bases and J gave up 5 bases; unmatched junction bases: 7. Germline V gene lookup returns CDR1 DFQATT and CDR2 SNEGSKA (reference sequence). CDR3 length: 16 amino acids. The CDR3 bases that were read are TGCAGTGCTAGCCCCGGGACTAGCGGGAGTGTAGATACG. Residues: CSASPGTSGSVDT. The entire CDR3 is CSASPGTSGSVDTQYF.

There are a few counts of this clone. The read ends 3 residues shy of where the CDR3 ends; the end is completed using the germline J gene. The chain joins TRBV7-3 to TRBJ1-1, with TRBD1 matching 9 bases. Germline V gene sequence: CDR1 SGHTA, CDR2 FQGTGA. CDR3 length equals 13 residues. The CDR3 DNA, read in part, is TGTGCCAGCAGCCCCAAGACAGGGGGTCGA. Translated, it gives CASSPKTGGR. In full, the CDR3 is CASSPKTGGRAFF.

This clone was picked up many times. With the read ending 3 residues before the CDR3 end, the germline J gene is used to fill in that end. The V call is TRBV5-1, the J call TRBJ1-2; D is perhaps TRBD1 (6 bases). CDR1 SGHRS and CDR2 YFSETQ come from the germline V gene. V lost 0 bases to trimming and J lost 6 bases, with 12 bases between them. This CDR3 comprises 14 residues. The covered CDR3 bases are TGCGCCAGCAGCTTGGAGGGGGGGGCCCATGGC. Amino acid sequence: CASSLEGGAHG. In full, the CDR3 is CASSLEGGAHGYTF.

This clone has a count of ten or more. The read terminates 3 residues before the CDR3 end, so the remaining end is supplied by the germline J gene. The chain recombines TRBV6-1 with TRBJ1-2; TRBD1 agrees at 9 bases. This CDR3 has 17 residues. The V gene's germline CDR1 is MNHNS and CDR2 SASEGT. Partial CDR3 DNA: TGTGCCAGCAGTGAATTTGGACAGGGGACGATCACTTGGGGC. Its protein product is CASSEFGQGTITWG. The entire CDR3 protein reads CASSEFGQGTITWGYTF.

This clone was seen at least ten times. CDR3 bases read: TGTGCCAGCAGCCTGAACAGGGGTCCCTACGAG. Protein: CASSLNRGPYE. The whole CDR3 sequence reads CASSLNRGPYEQYF. J is TRBJ2-7 and V is TRBV7-9, with 7 bases identical to TRBD1. The read gets to within 3 residues of the CDR3 end, and the germline J gene fills in the rest. Germline V gene lookup returns CDR1 SEHNR and CDR2 FQNEAQ (reference sequence). CDR3 length: 14 residues. V gave up 5 bases and J gave up 2 bases; unmatched junction bases: 6.

This clone was observed many times. The sequenced fragment ends 3 residues before the CDR3 boundary, so the rest is inferred from the germline J gene. The chain couples TRBV19 to TRBJ1-1; possibly TRBD1 for D (5 bases). From germline, CDR1 is LNHDA and CDR2 SQIVND (reference sequence). The CDR3 has 16 residues. Trimming cost V 3 bases and J 1 base, with 15 bases left between them. CDR3 residues: CASSMGQGSWNTEAFF. CDR3 DNA (partial): TGTGCCAGTAGTATGGGGCAGGGCAGTTGGAACACTGAA.

This clone was seen repeatedly, ten times or more. The read gets to within 3 residues of the CDR3 end, and the germline J gene fills in the rest. V and J are TRBV20-1 and TRBJ2-7, with 9 bases lining up with TRBD1. Germline V lookup: CDR1 DFQATT, CDR2 SNEGSKA (reference sequence). This CDR3 is 16 amino acids long. V shed 0 bases, J shed 4 bases, and the junction held 10 bases outside the gene matches. CDR3 sequence: CSARDLGDREIYEQYF. Incomplete CDR3 DNA: TGCAGTGCTAGAGATCTGGGGGACAGGGAGATTTACGAG.

Only a few counts were recorded for this clone. The missing CDR3 end, 3 residues past where the read stops, is filled in from the germline J gene. The genes are TRBV7-2 and TRBJ1-2; possibly TRBD1 for D (5 bases). The CDR3 totals 15 residues. Germline values: CDR1 SGHTA, CDR2 FQGNSA. CDR3 DNA, as far as it was read: TGTGCCAGCAGCCACAGCGGCGGGGCCTACAATGAC. It encodes CASSHSGGAYND. From start to end, the CDR3 is CASSHSGGAYNDYTF.

This clone has a count of ten or more. The sequenced fragment ends 3 residues before the CDR3 boundary, so the rest is inferred from the germline J gene. This chain joins TRBV7-3 and TRBJ2-1; 7 positions agree with TRBD1. The CDR3 totals 15 residues. V lost 5 bases and J lost 6; bases outside the gene matches: 10. Germline CDR1 reads SGHTA; CDR2 reads FQGTGA. The CDR3 sequence is CASSPPGPGGNEQFF. The CDR3 DNA, read in part, is TGTGCCAGCAGCCCCCCGGGCCCAGGGGGCAATGAG.

This clone showed up many times. The read finishes 3 residues shy of the CDR3 end, and the germline J gene is used to complete it. The gene calls are TRBV20-1 and TRBJ2-1; 7 nucleotides align to TRBD2. With 7 bases clipped from V and 6 bases from J, the junction kept 6 bases outside the gene matches. The CDR3 covers 12 residues. Germline V gene data show CDR1 as DFQATT and CDR2 as SNEGSKA (reference sequence). The CDR3 sequence: CSGARELNEQFF. The CDR3 bases that were read are TGCAGTGGTGCGCGGGAGCTCAATGAG.

There are many counts of this clone. The CDR3 end lies 3 residues beyond the end of the read and is filled in from the germline J gene. J is TRBJ2-2 and V is TRBV30; TRBD1 is a possible D gene (5 bases). This CDR3 spans 15 amino acids. CDR1 GTSNPN and CDR2 SVGIG come from the germline V gene (reference sequence). The CDR3: CAWSRQQATNEKLFF. Incomplete CDR3 DNA: TGTGCCTGGAGCAGACAACAGGCAACTAATGAAAAG.

In this sample, this clone turned up a few times. The read ends 3 residues shy of where the CDR3 ends; the end is completed using the germline J gene. The chain has TRBV20-1 and TRBJ2-1; 8 bases match TRBD2. Germline V CDR1 and CDR2: DFQATT, SNEGSKA (reference sequence). J gave up 4 bases and V 5 bases, and 10 bases lay outside the gene matches. This CDR3 contains 15 residues. CDR3 DNA (partial): TGCAGTGCTGACCCGGGGGGGGGAGGATACAATGAG. Residues: CSADPGGGGYNE. The full CDR3 sequence reads CSADPGGGGYNEQFF.

This clone was observed at least ten times. The sequenced fragment ends 3 residues before the CDR3 boundary, so the rest is inferred from the germline J gene. The V gene is TRBV4-2, the J gene TRBJ2-2; the match to TRBD2 covers 9 bases. The junction had 7 bases not matched to a gene; V was cut back by 0 bases and J by 5 bases. Germline V gene data show CDR1 as LGHNA and CDR2 as YNFKEQ. The CDR3 is made up of 17 amino acids. The sequenced CDR3 bases are TGTGCCAGCAGCCAAGATGCGGGAGGGCAATCGACCGGGGAG. This codes for CASSQDAGGQSTGE. The CDR3, in full, reads CASSQDAGGQSTGELFF.

At least ten counts were recorded for this clone. The read terminates 3 residues before the CDR3 end, so the remaining end is supplied by the germline J gene. The chain couples TRBV7-9 to TRBJ2-4; 7 bases are shared with TRBD2. Per the germline V gene, CDR1 is SEHNR and CDR2 is FQNEAQ (reference sequence). CDR3 length equals 12 residues. Germline trimming cut 4 bases from V and 9 bases from J; bases unmatched to any gene: 3. The CDR3 region is CASSSPGGIQYF. The covered CDR3 bases are TGTGCCAGCAGCTCGCCGGGGGGCATT.

This clone was seen ten or more times. The CDR3 end falls 3 residues outside the read, so it is completed with the germline J gene. This rearrangement joins TRBV5-5 to TRBJ1-5; 7 positions agree with TRBD1. The germline V gene has CDR1 SGHKS and CDR2 YYEKEE (reference sequence). This CDR3 comprises 15 residues. J was trimmed by 2 bases and V by 0 bases; bases with no gene match: 2. The part of the CDR3 DNA that was read is TGTGCCAGCAGCTTGGACCAGGGGGGCAATCAGCCC. Translation: CASSLDQGGNQP. The complete CDR3 reads CASSLDQGGNQPQHF.

Comment on this clone: The missing CDR3 end, 3 residues past where the read stops, is filled in from the germline J gene. The chain couples TRBV11-3 to TRBJ2-7; D call uncertain. Germline V lookup: CDR1 SGHNT, CDR2 YENEEA. V was clipped by 5 bases and J by 0 bases, with 11 bases between them. This CDR3 has 14 residues. The CDR3: CASSLTRSSYEQYF. The DNA read from the CDR3 is TGTGCCAGCAGCCTGACAAGAAGCTCCTACGAG.

Note on this clone: The read ends 3 residues early relative to the CDR3; the germline J gene fills the gap. The chain links TRBV20-1 to TRBJ2-5; 9 positions match TRBD2. Germline CDR1 and CDR2: DFQATT and SNEGSKA (reference sequence). V gave up 5 bases and J gave up 5 bases; unmatched junction bases: 12. The CDR3 totals 15 residues. The DNA read from the CDR3 is TGCAGTGCTCAACCGGGACTAGCAAGAGGGGAGACC. This codes for CSAQPGLARGET. The entire CDR3 reads CSAQPGLARGETQYF.

This clone was recorded at least ten times. From the germline J gene comes the end of the CDR3, since the read stops 3 residues before it. The V gene is TRBV29-1, the J gene TRBJ1-2, with D possibly matching TRBD1 (5 bases). Trimming stripped 4 bases from V and 3 bases from J, with 18 bases between. CDR1 and CDR2 from the germline V gene are SQVTM and ANQGSEA. The CDR3 consists of 15 residues. The covered CDR3 bases are TGCAGCGTTGCCCCCCCCGGCCGGGACTACTATGGC. Its protein product is CSVAPPGRDYYG. From start to end, the CDR3 is CSVAPPGRDYYGYTF.

This clone showed up many times. The read ends 3 residues shy of where the CDR3 ends; the end is completed using the germline J gene. V is TRBV5-1 and J is TRBJ1-4, with D unresolved. V was trimmed by 0 bases and J by 0 bases, leaving 6 bases between them. Germline-derived CDR1 and CDR2 are SGHRS and YFSETQ. The CDR3 is 15 amino acids. The CDR3 reads CASSLASSTNEKLFF. CDR3 bases read: TGCGCCAGCAGCTTGGCCTCTTCAACTAATGAAAAA. Full variable domain (missing parts from reference TRBV5-1 and TRBJ1-4): KAGVTQTPRYLIKTRGQQVTLSCSPISGHRSVSWYQQTPGQGLQFLFEYFSETQRNKGNFPGRFSGRQFSNSRSEMNVSTLELGDSALYLCASSLASSTNEKLFFGSGTQLSVL.

This clone has a count of ten or more. With the read ending 3 residues before the CDR3 end, the germline J gene is used to fill in that end. The chain recombines TRBV2 with TRBJ2-7; D is undetermined. Germline lookup yields CDR1 SNHLY and CDR2 FYNNEI. This CDR3 is built from 12 residues. Trimming removed 6 bases at V and 3 bases at J, with 9 bases between. This CDR3 reads CASSAQSYEQYF. CDR3 bases read: TGTGCCAGCAGCGCCCAGAGCTACGAG.

This clone was found many times. The CDR3 end is not reached by the read, which stops 3 residues before it; the germline J gene fills it in. The rearrangement uses TRBV7-8 and TRBJ2-1, with a weak D call TRBD1 (6 bases). Germline V gene data show CDR1 as SGHVS and CDR2 as FQNEAQ. The CDR3 loop spans 16 amino acids. V lost 0 bases, J lost 0 bases, and 9 bases lay in between. This CDR3 reads CASSLARGSSYNEQFF. Partial CDR3 DNA: TGTGCCAGCAGCTTAGCGAGGGGGAGCTCCTACAATGAG.